The rows below give T cell receptor beta chains drawn from one sample of a study of OX40 agonist ivuxolimab in advanced cancers. Method: immunoSEQ multiplex PCR; TCRdb's copy keeps in-frame clones and lacks some. The sample includes around 66,000 clones, roughly 85% of them seen just once. The sequenced sample was CD4+ or CD8+ T cells sorted from blood, obtained in a trial of the OX40 agonist ivuxolimab. These receptors were collected from an adult with an advanced solid tumor such as melanoma, head and neck, liver or kidney cancer. CDR3s include the opening cysteine and the closing phenylalanine or tryptophan. A D gene is named only where the DNA matches it firmly. The listing skips clone size in some rows; elsewhere it reads once, few, many or a size class.

j_call v_call clone_size d_call cdr3_aa cdr3_nt
TRBJ2-1 TRBV7-2 - - CASSLRAGHNEQFF TGTGCCAGCAGCTTGAGGGCGGGCCACAATGAGCAGTTCTTC
TRBJ2-5 TRBV5-4 - - CASSLPGRGQETQYF TGTGCCAGCAGCCTCCCGGGACGGGGGCAAGAGACCCAGTACTTC
TRBJ1-4 TRBV15 - - CATSRGQDFNEKLFF TGTGCCACCAGCAGAGGTCAGGACTTTAATGAAAAACTGTTTTTT
TRBJ2-7 TRBV5-1 - - CASSLGSRGPSEQYF TGCGCCAGCAGCTTGGGGAGCAGGGGTCCGAGCGAGCAGTACTTC
TRBJ2-7 TRBV6-6 - - CASSYTAHPYEQYF TGTGCCAGCAGTTACACTGCACATCCCTACGAGCAGTACTTC
TRBJ1-3 TRBV7-6 few - CASSLAPRQGNTIYF TGTGCCAGCAGCTTAGCGCCTCGACAAGGAAACACCATATATTTT
TRBJ2-7 TRBV5-1 - - CASSLVSGSYEQYF TGCGCCAGCAGCTTGGTCTCGGGGTCCTACGAGCAGTACTTC
TRBJ1-1 TRBV5-1 few TRBD1 CASSLSGQIITEAFF TGCGCCAGCAGCCTGTCGGGACAGATAATAACTGAAGCTTTCTTT
TRBJ2-2 TRBV4-1 - - CASSQEKGGHNTGELFF TGCGCCAGCAGCCAGGAGAAAGGGGGGCACAACACCGGGGAGCTGTTTTTT
TRBJ2-5 TRBV30 - - CAWSPLSGGQETQYF TGTGCCTGGAGTCCCTTATCTGGGGGCCAAGAGACCCAGTACTTC
TRBJ2-2 TRBV6-5 - TRBD2 CASSLGGLVGELFF TGTGCCAGCAGCCTGGGGGGGTTAGTCGGGGAGCTGTTTTTT
TRBJ2-5 TRBV2 - - CASSEGARLETQYF TGTGCCAGCAGTGAAGGGGCTCGATTAGAGACCCAGTACTTC